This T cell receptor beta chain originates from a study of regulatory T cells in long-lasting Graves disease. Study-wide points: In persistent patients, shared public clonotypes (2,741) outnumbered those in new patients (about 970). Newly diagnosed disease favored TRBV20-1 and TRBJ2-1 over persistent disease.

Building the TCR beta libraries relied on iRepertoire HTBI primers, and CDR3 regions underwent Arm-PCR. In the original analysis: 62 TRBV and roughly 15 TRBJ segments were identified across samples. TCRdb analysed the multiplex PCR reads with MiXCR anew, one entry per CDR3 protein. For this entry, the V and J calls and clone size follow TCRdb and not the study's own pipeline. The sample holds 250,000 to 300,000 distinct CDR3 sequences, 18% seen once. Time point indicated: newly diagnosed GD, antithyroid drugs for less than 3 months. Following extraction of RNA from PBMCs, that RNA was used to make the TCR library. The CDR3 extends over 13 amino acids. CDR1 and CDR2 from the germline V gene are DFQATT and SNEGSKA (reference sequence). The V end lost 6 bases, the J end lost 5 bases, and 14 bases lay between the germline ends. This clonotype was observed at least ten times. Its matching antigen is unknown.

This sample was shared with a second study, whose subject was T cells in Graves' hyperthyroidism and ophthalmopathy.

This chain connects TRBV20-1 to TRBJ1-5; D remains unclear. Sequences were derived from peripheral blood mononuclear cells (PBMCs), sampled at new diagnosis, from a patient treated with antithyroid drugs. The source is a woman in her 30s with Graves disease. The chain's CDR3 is CSATDGGHQPQHF. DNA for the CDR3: TGCAGTGCAACCGATGGAGGGCATCAGCCCCAGCATTTT.